The 22 T cell receptor beta chains presented below share a single source sample, sequenced in a study of blood T cell repertoires in COVID-19. The method was immunoSEQ multiplex PCR; TCRdb's version includes in-frame clones alone and lacks a portion of them. The profile covers about 380,000 clones, with 88% appearing a single time and roughly 1.2% taken by the ten largest. Sequences were obtained from PBMCs or T cells enriched from blood (not recorded which). The receptors were gathered from a woman under 30 who had recovered from COVID-19.

The chain employs TRBV6-5 and TRBJ1-4; 8 bases match TRBD1. Germline V CDR1 and CDR2: MNHEY, SVGAGI. The CDR3 runs 13 residues. The V and J ends lost 6 bases and 14 bases, in that order; junction bases with no gene match: 11. DNA of the CDR3: TGTGCCAGCAGGTACCGGACAGGGTCGAACCTGTTTTTT. This sequence encodes CASRYRTGSNLFF.

The chain is built from TRBV5-5 and TRBJ1-3, with 12 nucleotides matching TRBD1. The CDR3 is made up of 16 amino acids. J gave up 5 bases and V 4 bases, and 7 bases lay outside the gene matches. The germline gives CDR1 SGHKS, CDR2 YYEKEE (reference sequence). The CDR3, as DNA: TGTGCCAGCAGCGGGGGACAGGGGGCAGGTAGAAACACCATATATTTT. Protein product: CASSGGQGAGRNTIYF.

This chain joins TRBV9 and TRBJ2-1, with 12 bases matching TRBD2. V lost 4 bases, J lost 6 bases, and 5 bases stayed unmatched. The CDR3 spans 15 residues. The germline V gene encodes CDR1 SGDLS and CDR2 YYNGEE. The CDR3: CASSLTSGGINEQFF. CDR3 nucleotides: TGTGCCAGCAGCCTTACTAGCGGGGGGATCAATGAGCAGTTCTTC.

CDR3 DNA: TGTGCCAGCGGCCGGGACACGGGAAGATCCGGGGAGCTGTTTTTT. Protein product: CASGRDTGRSGELFF. The chain carries TRBV6-5 and TRBJ2-2, with D possibly matching TRBD1 (6 bases). The CDR3 runs to 15 residues. The V gene's germline CDR1 is MNHEY and CDR2 SVGAGI. Trimming left V 8 bases short and J 6 bases short, with 19 bases between.

The gene calls are TRBV4-2 and TRBJ2-3; 10 nucleotides line up with TRBD2. The V gene's germline CDR1 is LGHNA and CDR2 YNFKEQ. The V segment lost 7 bases and the J segment 6 bases; nucleotides outside the gene matches: 16. The length of the CDR3 is 17 residues. The CDR3: CASTPTPSGGAEDTQYF. CDR3 sequence (DNA): TGTGCCAGCACCCCTACCCCCAGCGGGGGGGCGGAGGATACGCAGTATTTT.

The chain uses TRBV7-8 and TRBJ1-5, with D perhaps matching TRBD1 (6 bases). Germline-derived CDR1 and CDR2 are SGHVS and FQNEAQ. This CDR3 contains 14 residues. V was clipped by 2 bases and J by 7 bases, with 12 bases between them. The CDR3 reads CASSLTGMFQPQHF. The CDR3 DNA is TGTGCCAGCAGCTTAACAGGGATGTTCCAGCCCCAGCATTTT.

This clone has just a few counts. This chain connects TRBV5-6 to TRBJ1-2, with D unresolved. CDR3 length equals 14 residues. Germline CDR1 SGHDT, CDR2 YYEEEE. The V end lost 2 bases, the J end lost 4 bases, and 12 bases lay between the germline ends. The CDR3: CASSLVAAVYGYTF. The CDR3 DNA sequence: TGTGCCAGCAGCTTAGTAGCAGCGGTCTATGGCTACACCTTC.

The rearrangement links TRBV30 to TRBJ1-2; no reliable D call. Trimming shortened V by 0 bases and J by 6 bases, and 14 bases separated the two germline ends. The CDR3 runs 14 residues. The germline gives CDR1 GTSNPN, CDR2 SVGIG (reference sequence). The CDR3 nucleotides read TGTGCCTGGAGTGTAACGAACGGGATCGATGGCTACACCTTC. It yields the protein CAWSVTNGIDGYTF. The entire variable domain, with the rest obtained from reference TRBV30 and TRBJ1-2, is as follows: SQTIHQWPATLVQPVGSPLSLECTVEGTSNPNLYWYRQAAGRGLQLLFYSVGIGQISSEVPQNLSASRPQDRQFILSSKKLLLSDSGFYLCAWSVTNGIDGYTFGSGTRLTVV.

CDR3 protein: CASSFHMGTGRFEAFF. The CDR3 nucleotides are TGCGCCAGCAGCTTCCACATGGGGACAGGCAGGTTTGAAGCTTTCTTT. V usage is TRBV5-1 and J usage is TRBJ1-1; 8 nucleotides agree with TRBD1. In germline, CDR1 is SGHRS, CDR2 YFSETQ. The CDR3 runs 16 residues. The trim removed 2 bases at V and 7 bases at J, leaving 13 bases unmatched.

The chain has TRBV11-2 and TRBJ2-7; 8 bases line up with TRBD2. The CDR3 is 14 residues long. After removal of 5 bases from V and 3 bases from J, the junction contained 6 bases not matched to a gene. From germline, CDR1 is SGHAT and CDR2 FQNNGV. This CDR3 is CASSPGGGLYEQYF. The CDR3 DNA follows: TGTGCCAGCAGCCCCGGGGGGGGCCTCTACGAGCAGTACTTC. Variable domain in full (rest from reference TRBV11-2 and TRBJ2-7): EAGVAQSPRYKIIEKRQSVAFWCNPISGHATLYWYQQILGQGPKLLIQFQNNGVVDDSQLPKDRFSAERLKGVDSTLKIQPAKLEDSAVYLCASSPGGGLYEQYFGPGTRLTVT.

J is TRBJ1-2 and V is TRBV19; possibly TRBD1 for D (6 bases). The CDR3 covers 14 residues. The V and J ends lost 4 bases and 1 base respectively, with 10 bases between them. Germline CDR1 reads LNHDA; CDR2 reads SQIVND (reference sequence). In nucleotides, the CDR3 is TGTGCCAGTAGTACCTTACAGGGTAACTATGGCTACACCTTC. It is translated as CASSTLQGNYGYTF.

This chain connects TRBV7-2 to TRBJ1-2; the D is unclear. In germline, CDR1 is SGHTA, CDR2 FQGNSA. V was clipped by 1 base and J by 5 bases, with 5 bases between them. The CDR3 has 12 residues. CDR3 DNA: TGTGCCAGCAGCTTAGAGACTTATGGCTACACCTTC. It codes for CASSLETYGYTF.

This chain links TRBV11-1 with TRBJ1-1, with D possibly being TRBD1 (5 bases). Germline V gives CDR1 SGHAT, CDR2 FQDESV (reference sequence). V dropped 5 bases and J dropped 1 base, with 8 bases sitting between them. The CDR3 is 13 amino acids. CDR3: CASSAQGNTEAFF. The CDR3 DNA reads TGTGCCAGCAGCGCTCAGGGGAACACTGAAGCTTTCTTT.

In its sample, this clone was seen a few times. The rearrangement uses TRBV6-4 and TRBJ1-1; 7 bases match TRBD1. CDR1 and CDR2 from the germline V gene are MRHNA and SNTAGT. This CDR3 region has 15 residues. The J segment lost 0 bases and the V segment lost 2 bases, leaving 3 bases of the junction unmatched. CDR3 region: CASSDRGRLNTEAFF. CDR3 coding DNA: TGTGCCAGCAGTGACAGGGGGCGCCTGAACACTGAAGCTTTCTTT.

This chain links TRBV4-1 with TRBJ1-4; perhaps TRBD1 as D (6 bases). CDR3 size: 15 residues. Trimming shortened V by 3 bases and J by 7 bases, and 15 bases separated the two germline ends. Germline loops: CDR1 MGHRA, CDR2 YSYEKL. DNA for the CDR3: TGCGCCAGCAGCCATTTACAGGGTTCAAGTGAAAAACTGTTTTTT. Its protein is CASSHLQGSSEKLFF.

A single count supports this clone. The CDR3 spells CASSMDRVGTDTQYF. The DNA of the CDR3 is TGTGCCAGCAGCATGGACAGGGTGGGCACAGATACGCAGTATTTT. The chain joins TRBV11-1 to TRBJ2-3, with 8 nucleotides matching TRBD1. Losses at the gene ends were 5 bases for V and 1 base for J; bases not matched to a gene: 5. CDR1 and CDR2 from the germline V gene are SGHAT and FQDESV (reference sequence). The length of the CDR3 is 15 residues.

This clone was counted a single time. The V gene is TRBV7-6, the J gene TRBJ2-1; TRBD2 matches at 16 bases. The CDR3 spans 15 residues. CDR1 SGHVS and CDR2 FNYEAQ come from the germline V gene. The J segment lost 10 bases and the V segment lost 6 bases, leaving 6 bases of the junction unmatched. In DNA, the CDR3 is TGTGCCAGCAGTTCCGGGACTAGCGGGGGGGCCGAGCAGTTCTTC. This gives the protein CASSSGTSGGAEQFF.

In this sample, this clone turned up a few times. The chain employs TRBV2 and TRBJ1-2; perhaps TRBD1 as D (5 bases). Trimming pared 1 base from V and 3 bases from J, leaving 9 bases between. This CDR3 comprises 14 residues. The V gene's germline CDR1 is SNHLY and CDR2 FYNNEI. The CDR3 sequence is CASSEDGGDYGYTF. The CDR3, as DNA: TGTGCCAGCAGTGAAGACGGGGGGGACTATGGCTACACCTTC.

This chain links TRBV6-5 with TRBJ1-4; D perhaps matches TRBD1 (5 bases). Deletions cut 8 bases from V and 10 bases from J, with 14 bases between. The germline gives CDR1 MNHEY, CDR2 SVGAGI. The CDR3 has 12 amino acids. CDR3 loop: CASSLREGKLFF. DNA of the CDR3: TGTGCCAGCTCCCTCAGGGAAGGAAAACTGTTTTTT.

This chain joins TRBV5-5 and TRBJ1-2, with TRBD1 matching 9 bases. V shed 2 bases and J 6 bases; nucleotides not matched to a gene: 11. Germline CDR1 SGHKS, CDR2 YYEKEE (reference sequence). The CDR3 covers 16 residues. The CDR3 DNA is TGTGCCAGCAGCTTACAGGGGGCCCTTCCATCGGATGGCTACACCTTC. Protein: CASSLQGALPSDGYTF.

V and J are TRBV6-1 and TRBJ1-5; perhaps TRBD1 as D (6 bases). Trimming removed 2 bases from V and 0 bases from J, with 17 bases in between. Germline V gene lookup returns CDR1 MNHNS and CDR2 SASEGT. The length of the CDR3 is 18 residues. CDR3 nucleotides: TGTGCCAGCAGTGAATCCGACAGGCGCCTCTATAGCAATCAGCCCCAGCATTTT. Translated: CASSESDRRLYSNQPQHF.

This chain uses TRBV4-1 with TRBJ2-7, with 7 bases matching TRBD1. This CDR3 contains 16 residues. V trimming: 0 bases; J trimming: 1 base; junction bases outside the gene matches: 6. CDR1 MGHRA and CDR2 YSYEKL come from the germline V gene. Written as DNA, the CDR3 is TGCGCCAGCAGCCAAGACGGGACAGTCCTTTCCTACGAGCAGTACTTC. Its protein product is CASSQDGTVLSYEQYF.